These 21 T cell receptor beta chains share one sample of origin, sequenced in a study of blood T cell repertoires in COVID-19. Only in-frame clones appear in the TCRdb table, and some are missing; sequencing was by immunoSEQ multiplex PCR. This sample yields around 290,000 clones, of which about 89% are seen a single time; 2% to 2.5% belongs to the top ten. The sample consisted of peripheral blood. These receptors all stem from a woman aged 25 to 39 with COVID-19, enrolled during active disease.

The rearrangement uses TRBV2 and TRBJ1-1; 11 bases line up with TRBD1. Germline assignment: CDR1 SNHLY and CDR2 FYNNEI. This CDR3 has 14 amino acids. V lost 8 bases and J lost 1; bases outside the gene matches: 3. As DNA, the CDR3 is TGTGCCAGCGGGACAGGGGGTTGGAACACTGAAGCTTTCTTT. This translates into CASGTGGWNTEAFF.

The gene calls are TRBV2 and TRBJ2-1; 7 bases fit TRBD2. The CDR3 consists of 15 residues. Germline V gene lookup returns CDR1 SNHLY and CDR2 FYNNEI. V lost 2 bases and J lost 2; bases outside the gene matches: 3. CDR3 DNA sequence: TGTGCCAGCAGTGAATCCGGACTAGCCTACAATGAGCAGTTCTTC. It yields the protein CASSESGLAYNEQFF. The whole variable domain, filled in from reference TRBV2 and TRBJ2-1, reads EPEVTQTPSHQVTQMGQEVILRCVPISNHLYFYWYRQILGQKVEFLVSFYNNEISEKSEIFDDQFSVERPDGSNFTLKIRSTKLEDSAMYFCASSESGLAYNEQFFGPGTRLTVL.

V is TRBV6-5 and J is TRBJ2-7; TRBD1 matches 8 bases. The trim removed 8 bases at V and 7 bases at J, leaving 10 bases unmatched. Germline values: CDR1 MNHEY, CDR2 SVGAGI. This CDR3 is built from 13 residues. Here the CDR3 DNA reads TGTGCCAGCCAGGGACAGGAGATTGGGGAGCAGTACTTC. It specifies CASQGQEIGEQYF.

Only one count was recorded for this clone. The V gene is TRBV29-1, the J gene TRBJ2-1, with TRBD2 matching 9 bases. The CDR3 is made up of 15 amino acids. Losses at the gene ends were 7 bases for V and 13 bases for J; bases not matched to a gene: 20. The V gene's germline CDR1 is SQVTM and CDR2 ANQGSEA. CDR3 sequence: CSAGTSSINEHPQFF. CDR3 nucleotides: TGCAGCGCCGGGACTAGCAGTATCAATGAGCATCCCCAGTTCTTC.

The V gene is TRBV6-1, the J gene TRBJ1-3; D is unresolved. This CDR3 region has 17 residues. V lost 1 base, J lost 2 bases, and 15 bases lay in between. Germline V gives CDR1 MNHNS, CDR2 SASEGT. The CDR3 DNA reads TGTGCCAGCAGTGAAGTAGGGAGAGGTGGACCTGGAAACACCATATATTTT. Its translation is CASSEVGRGGPGNTIYF.

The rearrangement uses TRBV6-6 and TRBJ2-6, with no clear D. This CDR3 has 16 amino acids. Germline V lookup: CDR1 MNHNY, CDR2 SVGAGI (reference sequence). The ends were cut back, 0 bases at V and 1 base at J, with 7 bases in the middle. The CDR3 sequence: CASSYSHGSGANVLTF. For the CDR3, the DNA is TGTGCCAGCAGTTACTCGCACGGGTCTGGGGCCAACGTCCTGACTTTC.

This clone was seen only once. The DNA of the CDR3 is TGTGCCTGGAGTGGCGTGAGCGGAGAGACCCAGTACTTC. This encodes CAWSGVSGETQYF. The rearrangement joins TRBV30 to TRBJ2-5, with D possibly being TRBD2 (5 bases). Per the germline V gene, CDR1 is GTSNPN and CDR2 is SVGIG (reference sequence). CDR3 length equals 13 residues. Trimming took 1 base from V and 4 from J, leaving 10 bases between them. Full variable domain (remainder filled in from reference TRBV30 and TRBJ2-5): SQTIHQWPATLVQPVGSPLSLECTVEGTSNPNLYWYRQAAGRGLQLLFYSVGIGQISSEVPQNLSASRPQDRQFILSSKKLLLSDSGFYLCAWSGVSGETQYFGPGTRLLVL.

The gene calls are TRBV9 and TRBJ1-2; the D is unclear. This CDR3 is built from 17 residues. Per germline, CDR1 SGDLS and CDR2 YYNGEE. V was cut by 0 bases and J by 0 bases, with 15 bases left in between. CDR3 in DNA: TGTGCCAGCAGCGTAGGGTCAGGTTCCCCAGCTAACTATGGCTACACCTTC. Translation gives CASSVGSGSPANYGYTF.

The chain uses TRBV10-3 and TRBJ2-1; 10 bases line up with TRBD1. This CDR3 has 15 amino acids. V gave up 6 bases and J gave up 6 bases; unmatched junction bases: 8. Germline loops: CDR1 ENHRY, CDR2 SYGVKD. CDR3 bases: TGTGCCATCAGACTGACAGGGGGCGCCCCCAATGAGCAGTTCTTC. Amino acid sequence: CAIRLTGGAPNEQFF.

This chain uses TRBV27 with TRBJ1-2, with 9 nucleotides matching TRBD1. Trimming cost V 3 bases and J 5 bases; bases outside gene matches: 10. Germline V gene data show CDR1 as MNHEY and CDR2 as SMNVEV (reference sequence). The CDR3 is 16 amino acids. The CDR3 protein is CASSLSTRQGVYGYTF. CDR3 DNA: TGTGCCAGCAGTTTGAGTACGCGACAGGGGGTTTATGGCTACACCTTC.

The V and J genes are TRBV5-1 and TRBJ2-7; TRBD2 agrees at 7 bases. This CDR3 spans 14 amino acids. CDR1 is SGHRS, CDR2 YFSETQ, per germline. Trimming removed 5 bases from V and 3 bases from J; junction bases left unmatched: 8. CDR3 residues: CASRRLAEGYEQYF. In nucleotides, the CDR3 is TGCGCCAGCAGGCGGCTAGCGGAAGGCTACGAGCAGTACTTC.

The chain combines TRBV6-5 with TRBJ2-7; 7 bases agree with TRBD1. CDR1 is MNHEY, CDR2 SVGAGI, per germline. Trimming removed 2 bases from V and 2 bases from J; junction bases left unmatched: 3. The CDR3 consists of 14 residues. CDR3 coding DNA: TGTGCCAGCAGTTACGGACAGGCGACCTACGAGCAGTACTTC. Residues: CASSYGQATYEQYF.

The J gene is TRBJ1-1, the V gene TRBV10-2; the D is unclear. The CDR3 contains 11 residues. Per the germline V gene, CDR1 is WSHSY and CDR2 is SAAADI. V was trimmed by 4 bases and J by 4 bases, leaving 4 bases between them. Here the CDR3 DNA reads TGCGCCAGCAGTGCGGTCACTGAAGCTTTCTTT. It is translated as CASSAVTEAFF.

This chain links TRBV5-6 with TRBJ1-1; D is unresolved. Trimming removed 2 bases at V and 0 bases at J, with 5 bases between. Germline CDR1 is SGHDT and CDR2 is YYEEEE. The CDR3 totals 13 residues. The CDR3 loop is CASSFRVNTEAFF. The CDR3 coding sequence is TGTGCCAGCAGCTTCCGTGTGAACACTGAAGCTTTCTTT. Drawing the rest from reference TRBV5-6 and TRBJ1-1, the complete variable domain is DAGVTQSPTHLIKTRGQQVTLRCSPKSGHDTVSWYQQALGQGPQFIFQYYEEEERQRGNFPDRFSGHQFPNYSSELNVNALLLGDSALYLCASSFRVNTEAFFGQGTRLTVV.

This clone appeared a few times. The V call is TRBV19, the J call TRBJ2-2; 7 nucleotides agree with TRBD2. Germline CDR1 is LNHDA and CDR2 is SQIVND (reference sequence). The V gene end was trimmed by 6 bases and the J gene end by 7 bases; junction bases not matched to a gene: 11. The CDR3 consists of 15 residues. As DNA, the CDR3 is TGTGCCAGTAGCCCGTGGGCGGGAGCGGGCGGGGAGCTGTTTTTT. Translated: CASSPWAGAGGELFF.

CDR3 nucleotides: TGTGCCAGCAGCTTAGAAATCGGCCGGGACAGGGACGAGCAGTACTTC. Its protein product is CASSLEIGRDRDEQYF. The rearrangement uses TRBV7-9 and TRBJ2-7; 9 nucleotides align to TRBD1. In germline, CDR1 is SEHNR, CDR2 FQNEAQ (reference sequence). The CDR3 consists of 16 residues. J lost 5 bases, V lost 1 base, and 9 bases had no gene match.

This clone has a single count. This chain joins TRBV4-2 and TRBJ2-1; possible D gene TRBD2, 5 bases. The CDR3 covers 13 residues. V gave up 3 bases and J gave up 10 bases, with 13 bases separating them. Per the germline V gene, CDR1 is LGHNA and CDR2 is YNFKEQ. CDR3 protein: CASSQETGWEQFF. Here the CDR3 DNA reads TGTGCCAGCAGCCAGGAGACGGGGTGGGAGCAGTTCTTC.

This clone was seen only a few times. The CDR3 loop is CASSDSAGGSSNEQFF. The CDR3 DNA follows: TGTGCCAGCAGTGACTCTGCGGGAGGATCATCCAATGAGCAGTTCTTC. The V gene is TRBV6-4, the J gene TRBJ2-1; 8 nucleotides align to TRBD2. The ends lost 0 bases at V and 6 bases at J; junction bases unmatched: 7. Germline lookup yields CDR1 MRHNA and CDR2 SNTAGT. The CDR3 spans 16 residues.

The CDR3 DNA sequence: TGTGCCAGCAGCTTGGAAACGGATTCACCCCTCCACTTT. Its protein product is CASSLETDSPLHF. The chain carries TRBV5-4 and TRBJ1-6; D is unclear. In germline, CDR1 is SGHNT, CDR2 YYREEE (reference sequence). V lost 0 bases, J lost 8 bases, and 6 bases lay in between. The CDR3 length is 13 residues.

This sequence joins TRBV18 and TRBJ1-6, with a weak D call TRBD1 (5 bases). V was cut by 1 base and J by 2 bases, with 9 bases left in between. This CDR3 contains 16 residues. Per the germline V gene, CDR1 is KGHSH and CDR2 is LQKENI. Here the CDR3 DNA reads TGTGCCAGCTCACCACTGGACACCACCTATAATTCACCCCTCCACTTT. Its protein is CASSPLDTTYNSPLHF.

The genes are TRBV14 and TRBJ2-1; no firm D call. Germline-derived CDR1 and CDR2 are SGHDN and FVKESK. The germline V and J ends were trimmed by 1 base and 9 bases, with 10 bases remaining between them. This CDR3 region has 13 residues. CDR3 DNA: TGTGCCAGCAGCCAAGGCTACTACTCTGAGCAGTTCTTC. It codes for CASSQGYYSEQFF.